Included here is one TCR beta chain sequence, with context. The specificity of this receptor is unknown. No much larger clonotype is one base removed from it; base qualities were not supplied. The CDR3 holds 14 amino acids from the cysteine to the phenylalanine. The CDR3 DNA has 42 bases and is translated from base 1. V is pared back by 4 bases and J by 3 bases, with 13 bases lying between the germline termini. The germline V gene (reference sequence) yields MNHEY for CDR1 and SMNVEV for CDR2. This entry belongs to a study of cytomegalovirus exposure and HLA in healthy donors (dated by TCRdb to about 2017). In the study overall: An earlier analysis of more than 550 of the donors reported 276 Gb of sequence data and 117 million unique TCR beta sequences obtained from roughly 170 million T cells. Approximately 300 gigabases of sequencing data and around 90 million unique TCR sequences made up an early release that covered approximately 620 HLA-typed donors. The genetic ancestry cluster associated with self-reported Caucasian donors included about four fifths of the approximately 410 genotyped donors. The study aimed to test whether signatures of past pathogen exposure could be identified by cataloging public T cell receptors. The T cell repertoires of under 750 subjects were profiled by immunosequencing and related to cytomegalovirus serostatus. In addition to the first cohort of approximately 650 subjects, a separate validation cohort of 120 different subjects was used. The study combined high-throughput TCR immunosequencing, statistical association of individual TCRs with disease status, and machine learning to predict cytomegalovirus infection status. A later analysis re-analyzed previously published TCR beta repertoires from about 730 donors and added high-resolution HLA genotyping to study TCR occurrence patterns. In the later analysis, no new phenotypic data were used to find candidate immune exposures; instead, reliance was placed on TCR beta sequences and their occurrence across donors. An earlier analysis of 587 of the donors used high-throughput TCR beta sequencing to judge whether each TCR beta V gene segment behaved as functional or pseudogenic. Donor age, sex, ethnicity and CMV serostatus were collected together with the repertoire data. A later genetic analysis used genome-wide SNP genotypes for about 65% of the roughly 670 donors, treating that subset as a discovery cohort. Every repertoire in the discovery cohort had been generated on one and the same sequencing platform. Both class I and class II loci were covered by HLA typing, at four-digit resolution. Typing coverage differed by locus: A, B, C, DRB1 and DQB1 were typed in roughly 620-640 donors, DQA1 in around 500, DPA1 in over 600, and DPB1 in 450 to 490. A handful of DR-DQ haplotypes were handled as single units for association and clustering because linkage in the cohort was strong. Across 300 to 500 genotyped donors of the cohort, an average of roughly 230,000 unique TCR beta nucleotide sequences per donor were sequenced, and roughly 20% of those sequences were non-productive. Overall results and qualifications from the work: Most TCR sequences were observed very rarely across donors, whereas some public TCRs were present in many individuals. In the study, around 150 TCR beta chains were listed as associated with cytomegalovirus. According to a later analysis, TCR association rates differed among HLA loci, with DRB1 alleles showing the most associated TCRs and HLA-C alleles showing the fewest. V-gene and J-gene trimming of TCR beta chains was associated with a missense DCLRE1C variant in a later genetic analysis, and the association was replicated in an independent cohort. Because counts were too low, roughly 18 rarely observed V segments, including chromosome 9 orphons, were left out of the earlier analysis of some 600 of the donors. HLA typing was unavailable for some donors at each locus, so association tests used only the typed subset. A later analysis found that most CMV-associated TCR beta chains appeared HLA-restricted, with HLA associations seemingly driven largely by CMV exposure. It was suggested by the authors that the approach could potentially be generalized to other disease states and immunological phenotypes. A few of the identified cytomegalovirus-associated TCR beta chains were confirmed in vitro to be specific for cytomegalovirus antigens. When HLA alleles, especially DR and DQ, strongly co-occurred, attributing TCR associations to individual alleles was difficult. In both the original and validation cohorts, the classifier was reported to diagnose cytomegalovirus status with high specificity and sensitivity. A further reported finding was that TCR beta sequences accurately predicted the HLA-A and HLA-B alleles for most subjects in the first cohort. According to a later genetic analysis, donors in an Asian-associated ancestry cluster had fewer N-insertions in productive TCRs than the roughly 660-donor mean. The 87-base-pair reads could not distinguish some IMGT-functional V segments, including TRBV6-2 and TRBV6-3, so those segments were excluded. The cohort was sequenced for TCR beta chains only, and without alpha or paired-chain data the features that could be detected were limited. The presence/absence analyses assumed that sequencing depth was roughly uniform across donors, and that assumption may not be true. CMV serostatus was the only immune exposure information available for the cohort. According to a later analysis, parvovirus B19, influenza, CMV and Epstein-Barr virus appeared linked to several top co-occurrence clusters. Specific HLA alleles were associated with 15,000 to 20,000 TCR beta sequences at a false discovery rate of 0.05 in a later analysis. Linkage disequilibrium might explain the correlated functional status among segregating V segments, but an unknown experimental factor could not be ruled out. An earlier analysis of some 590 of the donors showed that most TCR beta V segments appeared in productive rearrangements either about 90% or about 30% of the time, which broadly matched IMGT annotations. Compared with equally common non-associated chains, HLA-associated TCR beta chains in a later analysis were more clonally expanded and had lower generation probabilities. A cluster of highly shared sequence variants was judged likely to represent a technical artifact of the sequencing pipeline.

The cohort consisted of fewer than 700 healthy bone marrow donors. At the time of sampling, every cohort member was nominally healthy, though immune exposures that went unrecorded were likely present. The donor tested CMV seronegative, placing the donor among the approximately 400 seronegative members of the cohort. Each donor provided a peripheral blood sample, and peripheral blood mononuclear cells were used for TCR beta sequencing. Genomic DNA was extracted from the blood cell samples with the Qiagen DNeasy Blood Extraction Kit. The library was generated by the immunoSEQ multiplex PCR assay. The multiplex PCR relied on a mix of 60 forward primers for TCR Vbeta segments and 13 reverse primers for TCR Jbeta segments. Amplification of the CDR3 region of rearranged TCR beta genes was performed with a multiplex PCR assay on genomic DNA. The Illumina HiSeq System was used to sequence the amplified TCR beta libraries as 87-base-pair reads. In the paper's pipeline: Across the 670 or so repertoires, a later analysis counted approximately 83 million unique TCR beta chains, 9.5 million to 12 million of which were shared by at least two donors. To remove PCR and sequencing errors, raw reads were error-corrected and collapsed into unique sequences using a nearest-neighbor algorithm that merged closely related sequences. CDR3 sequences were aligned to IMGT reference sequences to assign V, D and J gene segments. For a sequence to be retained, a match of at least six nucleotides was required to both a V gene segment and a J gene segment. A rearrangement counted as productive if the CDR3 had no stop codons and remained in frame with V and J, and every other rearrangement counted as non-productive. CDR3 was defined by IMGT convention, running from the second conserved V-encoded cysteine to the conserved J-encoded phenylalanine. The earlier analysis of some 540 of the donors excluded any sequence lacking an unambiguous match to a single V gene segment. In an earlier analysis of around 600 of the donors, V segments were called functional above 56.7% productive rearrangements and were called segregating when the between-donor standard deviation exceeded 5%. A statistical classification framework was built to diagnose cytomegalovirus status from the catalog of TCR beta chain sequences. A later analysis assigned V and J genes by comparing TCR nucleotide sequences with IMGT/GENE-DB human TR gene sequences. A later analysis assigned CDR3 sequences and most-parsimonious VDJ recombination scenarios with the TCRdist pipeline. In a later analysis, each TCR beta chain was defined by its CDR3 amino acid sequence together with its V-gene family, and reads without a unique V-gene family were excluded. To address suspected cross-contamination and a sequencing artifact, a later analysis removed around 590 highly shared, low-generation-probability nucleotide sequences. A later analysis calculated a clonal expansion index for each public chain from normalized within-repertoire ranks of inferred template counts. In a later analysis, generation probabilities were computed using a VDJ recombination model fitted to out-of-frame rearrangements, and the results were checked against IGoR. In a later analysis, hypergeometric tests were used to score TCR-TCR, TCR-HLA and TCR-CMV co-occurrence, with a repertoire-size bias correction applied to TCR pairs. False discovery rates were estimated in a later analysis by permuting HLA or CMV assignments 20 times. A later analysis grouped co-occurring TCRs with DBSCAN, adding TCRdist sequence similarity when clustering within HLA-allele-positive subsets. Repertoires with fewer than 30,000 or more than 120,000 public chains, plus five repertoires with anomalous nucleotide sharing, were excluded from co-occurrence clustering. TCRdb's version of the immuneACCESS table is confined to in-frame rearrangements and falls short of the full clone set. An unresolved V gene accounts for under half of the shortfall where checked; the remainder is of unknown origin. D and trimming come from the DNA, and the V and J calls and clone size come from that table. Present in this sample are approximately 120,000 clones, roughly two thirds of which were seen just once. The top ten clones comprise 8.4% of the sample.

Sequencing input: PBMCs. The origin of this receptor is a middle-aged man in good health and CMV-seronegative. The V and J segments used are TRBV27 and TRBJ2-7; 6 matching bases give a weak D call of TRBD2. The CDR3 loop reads CASSYGTPVYEQYF. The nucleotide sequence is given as TGTGCCAGCAGTTACGGGACTCCTGTCTACGAGCAGTACTTC.